The subject of this entry is one TCR beta chain. The antigen is not known. The study sequenced cultured CD4+ T cell DNA using the Oncomine TCR Beta short-read assay. TCRdb independently ran MiXCR on the PCR reads; one entry per CDR3 protein. The repertoire holds 1,700 or so distinct CDR3 sequences, with about 73% as singletons. Sample treatment: approximately nine-day PBMC culture with coronavirus spike peptide pools or control peptides (ViraFEST assay). The sample originates from a study of vaccination and CD4 T cells after COVID-19. The CDR3 consists of 14 residues. Losses at the gene ends were 8 bases for V and 5 bases for J; bases not matched to a gene: 5. The germline V gene has CDR1 MNHEY and CDR2 SMNVEV (reference sequence).

The clonotype comes from a human donor who had recovered from COVID-19. J is TRBJ2-7 and V is TRBV27, with 14 nucleotides matching TRBD2. The input for sequencing was CD4+ T cells from blood, cultured in vitro, taken after SARS-CoV-2 vaccination. The CDR3 DNA follows: TGTGCCAGCGGGCGACTAGCGGGAGGGGACGAGCAGTACTTC. It is translated as CASGRLAGGDEQYF.